Below, 31 T cell receptor beta chains from the same sample are listed, as sequenced in a study of blood T cell repertoires in COVID-19. The method was immunoSEQ multiplex PCR; TCRdb's version includes in-frame clones alone and lacks a portion of them. The table lists a few hundred thousand clones, more than 75% of them singletons, with 2.5% to 3% in the top ten. The sequencing sample was made of PBMCs or T cells enriched from blood (not recorded which). These receptors were taken from a young woman who had recovered from COVID-19.

The chain employs TRBV27 and TRBJ2-1, with a possible D match to TRBD2 (5 bases). The CDR3 covers 14 residues. The germline CDR1 and CDR2 sequences are MNHEY and SMNVEV (reference sequence). The V and J ends lost 4 bases and 2 bases respectively, with 9 bases between them. CDR3 bases: TGTGCCAGCAGTTGGGCTAGCACCTACAATGAGCAGTTCTTC. Protein product: CASSWASTYNEQFF.

This clone was found once. The CDR3 bases are TGTGCCAGCACCCGGTTTAATGAAAAACTGTTTTTT. Translating it yields CASTRFNEKLFF. The chain links TRBV12-3 or TRBV12-4 to TRBJ1-4; D is unclear. The V end lost 7 bases, the J end lost 4 bases, and 7 bases lay between the germline ends. CDR3 length: 12 residues.

The chain uses TRBV6-2 or TRBV6-3 and TRBJ2-1, with D possibly being TRBD2 (6 bases). Per germline, CDR1 MNHEY and CDR2 SVGEGT. This CDR3 region has 14 residues. V lost 6 bases to trimming and J lost 2 bases, with 11 bases between them. This chain's CDR3 is CASSIGGPYNEQFF. The CDR3 DNA reads TGTGCCAGCAGCATCGGGGGACCCTACAATGAGCAGTTCTTC.

The chain employs TRBV7-6 and TRBJ1-1; D is unresolved. The germline V gene encodes CDR1 SGHVS and CDR2 FNYEAQ. The germline V and J ends were trimmed by 0 bases and 5 bases, with 7 bases remaining between them. CDR3 length: 13 residues. CDR3 protein: CASSLAYSTEAFF. DNA for the CDR3: TGTGCCAGCAGCTTAGCGTACTCGACTGAAGCTTTCTTT.

This chain links TRBV9 with TRBJ2-2, with 13 bases lining up with TRBD2. The germline CDR1 and CDR2 sequences are SGDLS and YYNGEE. Trimming at V came to 0 bases and at J to 7 bases, leaving 6 bases not matched to a gene. This CDR3 region has 17 residues. CDR3 sequence (DNA): TGTGCCAGCAGCGTAGGGGGGACTAGCGGGACGAACGGGGAGCTGTTTTTT. This codes for CASSVGGTSGTNGELFF.

The chain recombines TRBV12-3 or TRBV12-4 with TRBJ2-5, with TRBD1 matching 8 bases. J gave up 5 bases and V 2 bases, and 1 base lay outside the gene matches. This CDR3 comprises 13 residues. CDR3 sequence: CASSLRQGETQYF. The CDR3 DNA follows: TGTGCCAGCAGTTTAAGACAGGGGGAGACCCAGTACTTC.

This chain connects TRBV5-1 to TRBJ2-7, with 8 bases lining up with TRBD2. The length of the CDR3 is 14 residues. J lost 3 bases, V lost 6 bases, and 8 bases had no gene match. Germline V gives CDR1 SGHRS, CDR2 YFSETQ. The CDR3 DNA reads as TGCGCCAGCACACCCGGGACTAGTCTCTACGAGCAGTACTTC. Protein: CASTPGTSLYEQYF.

The CDR3 loop reads CASSPGGVYYGYTF. Written as DNA, the CDR3 is TGTGCCAGCAGCCCAGGGGGAGTCTACTATGGCTACACCTTC. This sequence joins TRBV9 and TRBJ1-2, with 7 bases matching TRBD1. Germline CDR1 is SGDLS and CDR2 is YYNGEE. With V trimmed by 4 bases and J by 3 bases, 6 bases remained unmatched. This CDR3 has 14 amino acids. The full variable domain, in which reference TRBV9 and TRBJ1-2 provide the parts outside the CDR3, is DSGVTQTPKHLITATGQRVTLRCSPRSGDLSVYWYQQSLDQGLQFLIQYYNGEERAKGNILERFSAQQFPDLHSELNLSSLELGDSALYFCASSPGGVYYGYTFGSGTRLTVV.

This clone was counted between two and nine times. The V call is TRBV2, the J call TRBJ2-1; TRBD2 matches at 12 bases. The CDR3 has 15 amino acids. Germline V lookup: CDR1 SNHLY, CDR2 FYNNEI. J was trimmed by 5 bases and V by 8 bases; bases with no gene match: 7. CDR3 sequence (DNA): TGTGCCAGCCAACGACTAGCGGGAGTTAACAATGAGCAGTTCTTC. Translated: CASQRLAGVNNEQFF.

The chain recombines TRBV29-1 with TRBJ1-2, with D perhaps TRBD1 (5 bases). From germline, CDR1 is SQVTM and CDR2 ANQGSEA. The V end lost 0 bases, the J end lost 7 bases, and 15 bases lay between the germline ends. The CDR3 spans 14 residues. DNA for the CDR3: TGCAGCGTTGAAGATTCAGGGAAAGGACGTGGCTACACCTTC. Translation: CSVEDSGKGRGYTF.

This clone showed up just once. This chain's CDR3 is CASGGQGRNYGYTF. CDR3 coding DNA: TGTGCCAGCGGGGGACAGGGGCGTAACTATGGCTACACCTTC. The rearrangement joins TRBV6-5 to TRBJ1-2; 10 positions agree with TRBD1. The germline V gene has CDR1 MNHEY and CDR2 SVGAGI. The CDR3 has 14 amino acids. V was clipped by 8 bases and J by 1 base; unmatched bases: 4.

This rearrangement joins TRBV3-1 (or the pseudogene TRBV3-2) to TRBJ2-3, with a possible D match to TRBD2 (6 bases). The germline gives CDR1 LGHDT, CDR2 YNNKEL (reference sequence). Trimming left V 4 bases short and J 6 bases short, with 17 bases between. The CDR3 is 15 residues long. This CDR3 reads CASSREAGGADTQYF. The CDR3 region has the DNA TGTGCCAGCAGCCGGGAAGCGGGTGGAGCGGATACGCAGTATTTT.

This rearrangement joins TRBV7-9 to TRBJ1-2, with a possible D match to TRBD1 (5 bases). Germline-derived CDR1 and CDR2 are SEHNR and FQNEAQ (reference sequence). V was pared by 6 bases and J by 3 bases, with 11 bases between. The CDR3 is 13 residues long. The CDR3: CASSAGRDYGYTF. CDR3 bases: TGTGCCAGCAGTGCAGGGAGGGACTATGGCTACACCTTC.

The gene calls are TRBV7-2 and TRBJ1-2; TRBD1 matches 8 bases. V shed 5 bases and J 4 bases; nucleotides not matched to a gene: 9. CDR1 and CDR2 (germline): SGHTA, FQGNSA. The CDR3 loop spans 15 amino acids. The CDR3 spells CASSPEGGQAYGYTF. CDR3 in DNA: TGTGCCAGCAGCCCTGAGGGGGGACAGGCCTATGGCTACACCTTC.

The chain recombines TRBV15 with TRBJ1-5; 7 bases agree with TRBD1. The trim removed 2 bases at V and 6 bases at J, leaving 7 bases unmatched. The CDR3 is 15 residues long. Germline values: CDR1 LNHNV, CDR2 YYDKDF (reference sequence). CDR3 nucleotide sequence: TGTGCCACCAGCAGACGTGACAGGGCAAGTCAGCCCCAGCATTTT. As protein: CATSRRDRASQPQHF.

The chain recombines TRBV6-2 or TRBV6-3 with TRBJ2-4; no clear D. Trimming stripped 0 bases from V and 0 bases from J, with 6 bases between. There are 15 residues in the CDR3. Germline lookup yields CDR1 MNHEY and CDR2 SVGEGT. CDR3: CASSYSLKAKNIQYF. Here the CDR3 DNA reads TGTGCCAGCAGTTACTCCCTAAAAGCCAAAAACATTCAGTACTTC.

The CDR3 spells CASSPPGVYYGYTF. DNA for the CDR3: TGTGCCAGCAGCCCACCCGGGGTTTACTATGGCTACACCTTC. V and J are TRBV5-4 and TRBJ1-2; D unresolved. Trimming left V 4 bases short and J 3 bases short, with 13 bases between. Germline loops: CDR1 SGHNT, CDR2 YYREEE (reference sequence). This CDR3 contains 14 residues.

The table lists this clone with a count of one. J is TRBJ1-2 and V is TRBV10-3; D gene unclear. The CDR3 sequence is 14 residues long. Germline CDR1 reads ENHRY; CDR2 reads SYGVKD. The ends were cut back, 0 bases at V and 3 bases at J, with 8 bases in the middle. CDR3 amino acids: CAISESRTDYGYTF. The CDR3 region has the DNA TGTGCCATCAGTGAGTCCCGAACAGACTATGGCTACACCTTC.

V and J are TRBV27 and TRBJ2-7; TRBD2 aligns across 12 bases. CDR3 length equals 16 residues. Losses at the gene ends were 4 bases for V and 6 bases for J; bases not matched to a gene: 10. Germline V gene sequence: CDR1 MNHEY, CDR2 SMNVEV (reference sequence). The CDR3 region is CASSYYPTSGRGEQYF. CDR3 DNA: TGTGCCAGCAGTTACTATCCGACTAGCGGGAGAGGCGAGCAGTACTTC.

The CDR3 loop is CASSQGMNRGYTEAFF. The CDR3 region has the DNA TGTGCCAGCAGCCAAGGAATGAACAGGGGATACACTGAAGCTTTCTTT. The V gene is TRBV5-4, the J gene TRBJ1-1; 7 nucleotides match TRBD1. V gave up 4 bases and J gave up 3 bases; unmatched junction bases: 12. Per germline, CDR1 SGHNT and CDR2 YYREEE (reference sequence). The CDR3 spans 16 residues.

This clone appeared many times. V and J are TRBV5-6 and TRBJ1-1, with D unclear. V was shortened by 0 bases and J by 9 bases, with 12 bases between the two germline ends. The CDR3 sequence is 13 residues long. The V gene's germline CDR1 is SGHDT and CDR2 YYEEEE. CDR3 sequence: CASSLVLGEQAFF. Written as DNA, the CDR3 is TGTGCCAGCAGCTTGGTCCTCGGGGAACAAGCTTTCTTT.

This sequence joins TRBV11-2 and TRBJ1-1; D is uncertain. The germline CDR1 and CDR2 sequences are SGHAT and FQNNGV. CDR3 length: 16 amino acids. V shed 5 bases and J shed 1 base, with 17 bases lying between them. The CDR3 DNA follows: TGTGCCAGCAGCCCCACCCATCGCGGCGGGAACACTGAAGCTTTCTTT. This codes for CASSPTHRGGNTEAFF.

This sequence joins TRBV28 and TRBJ2-7; 7 positions agree with TRBD1. CDR1 is MDHEN and CDR2 is SYDVKM in the germline V gene. The CDR3 consists of 12 residues. V was clipped by 3 bases and J by 11 bases; unmatched bases: 7. CDR3 coding DNA: TGTGCCAGCAGTTTGAGAGGGGGCTTGGAGTACTTC. Protein sequence: CASSLRGGLEYF.

CDR3 sequence (DNA): TGTGCCAGCAGCCCCTCAGGGTTTAACTACGAGCAGTACTTC. This encodes CASSPSGFNYEQYF. The chain recombines TRBV11-2 with TRBJ2-7, with D possibly being TRBD1 (5 bases). CDR3 length: 14 amino acids. V dropped 5 bases and J dropped 3 bases, with 14 bases sitting between them. Germline V gene data show CDR1 as SGHAT and CDR2 as FQNNGV. Together with reference TRBV11-2 and TRBJ2-7, the CDR3 gives the full variable domain: EAGVAQSPRYKIIEKRQSVAFWCNPISGHATLYWYQQILGQGPKLLIQFQNNGVVDDSQLPKDRFSAERLKGVDSTLKIQPAKLEDSAVYLCASSPSGFNYEQYFGPGTRLTVT.

V usage is TRBV19 and J usage is TRBJ1-5; 10 nucleotides agree with TRBD1. The germline gives CDR1 LNHDA, CDR2 SQIVND (reference sequence). This CDR3 comprises 16 residues. Germline trimming cut 5 bases from V and 4 bases from J; bases unmatched to any gene: 8. The CDR3 here is CASSLRTGGVNQPQHF. The CDR3 region has the DNA TGTGCCAGTAGTCTCAGGACAGGGGGGGTAAATCAGCCCCAGCATTTT.

The CDR3 nucleotides read TGTGCCAGCAGCCCCGCATCGGGCTCTGGAAACACCATATATTTT. Residues: CASSPASGSGNTIYF. The chain uses TRBV7-9 and TRBJ1-3; D is uncertain. This CDR3 region has 15 residues. Trimming stripped 5 bases from V and 0 bases from J, with 11 bases between. The germline V gene encodes CDR1 SEHNR and CDR2 FQNEAQ (reference sequence).

Only one count was recorded for this clone. V and J are TRBV19 and TRBJ2-2; D is perhaps TRBD1 (6 bases). The germline V gene has CDR1 LNHDA and CDR2 SQIVND (reference sequence). V was clipped by 3 bases and J by 0 bases, with 11 bases between them. The CDR3 runs 16 residues. Written as DNA, the CDR3 is TGTGCCAGTAGTATGCGACAGGCCCCGAACACCGGGGAGCTGTTTTTT. This encodes CASSMRQAPNTGELFF.

The chain couples TRBV7-6 to TRBJ2-2; 11 bases agree with TRBD1. V dropped 3 bases and J dropped 4; count of bases not matched to a gene: 7. Looked up from germline, CDR1 is SGHVS and CDR2 is FNYEAQ. CDR3 length: 17 residues. CDR3 in DNA: TGTGCCAGCAGCTTGAGAGGGGGGACAGGGGGCACCGGGGAGCTGTTTTTT. It encodes CASSLRGGTGGTGELFF.

The chain couples TRBV2 to TRBJ1-2; TRBD1 matches 9 bases. Per the germline V gene, CDR1 is SNHLY and CDR2 is FYNNEI. V trimming: 3 bases; J trimming: 8 bases; junction bases outside the gene matches: 7. CDR3 length equals 14 residues. The CDR3 region is CASSEGTGYRGYTF. DNA for the CDR3: TGTGCCAGCAGTGAGGGGACAGGGTATCGAGGCTACACCTTC.

The rearrangement uses TRBV7-9 and TRBJ2-3; D is possibly TRBD1 (5 bases). Germline loops: CDR1 SEHNR, CDR2 FQNEAQ (reference sequence). CDR3 length: 15 amino acids. Trimming removed 2 bases from V and 2 bases from J, with 11 bases in between. The CDR3 DNA sequence: TGTGCCAGCAGCTTAACACAGGCGATCACAGATACGCAGTATTTT. This codes for CASSLTQAITDTQYF. The full variable domain, rest sourced from reference TRBV7-9 and TRBJ2-3, is DTGVSQNPRHKITKRGQNVTFRCDPISEHNRLYWYRQTLGQGPEFLTYFQNEAQLEKSRLLSDRFSAERPKGSFSTLEIQRTEQGDSAMYLCASSLTQAITDTQYFGPGTRLTVL.

V is TRBV5-4 and J is TRBJ1-6, with 7 bases fitting TRBD1. This CDR3 comprises 16 residues. Trimming took 4 bases from V and 7 from J; bases not matched to a gene: 11. In germline, CDR1 is SGHNT, CDR2 YYREEE (reference sequence). The CDR3 is CASSLAVDRQNSPLHF. As DNA, the CDR3 is TGTGCCAGCAGCCTGGCAGTGGACAGGCAAAATTCACCCCTCCACTTT.